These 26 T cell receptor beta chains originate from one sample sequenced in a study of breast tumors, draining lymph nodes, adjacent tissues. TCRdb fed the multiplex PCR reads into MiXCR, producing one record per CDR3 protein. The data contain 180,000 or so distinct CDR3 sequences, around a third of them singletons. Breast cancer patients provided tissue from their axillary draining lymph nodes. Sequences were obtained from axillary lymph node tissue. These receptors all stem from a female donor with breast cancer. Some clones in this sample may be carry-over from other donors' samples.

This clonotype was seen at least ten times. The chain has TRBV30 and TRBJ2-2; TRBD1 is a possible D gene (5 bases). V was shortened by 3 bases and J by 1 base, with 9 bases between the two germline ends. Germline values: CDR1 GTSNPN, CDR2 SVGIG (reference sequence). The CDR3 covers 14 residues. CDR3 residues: CAWRGLLNTGELFF. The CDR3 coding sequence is TGTGCCTGGAGGGGGCTCCTGAACACCGGGGAGCTGTTTTTT.

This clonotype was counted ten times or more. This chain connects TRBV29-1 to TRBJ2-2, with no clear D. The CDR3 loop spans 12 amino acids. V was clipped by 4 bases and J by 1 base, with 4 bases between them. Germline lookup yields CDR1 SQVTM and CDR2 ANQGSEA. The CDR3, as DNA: TGCAGCGTTGGACTGAACACCGGGGAGCTGTTTTTT. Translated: CSVGLNTGELFF.

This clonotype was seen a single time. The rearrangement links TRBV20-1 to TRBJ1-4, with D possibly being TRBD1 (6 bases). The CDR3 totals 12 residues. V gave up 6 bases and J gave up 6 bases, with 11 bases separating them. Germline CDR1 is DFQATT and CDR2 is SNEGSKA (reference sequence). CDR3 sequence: CSATGRHEKLFF. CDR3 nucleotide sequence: TGCAGTGCAACAGGGAGGCATGAAAAACTGTTTTTT.

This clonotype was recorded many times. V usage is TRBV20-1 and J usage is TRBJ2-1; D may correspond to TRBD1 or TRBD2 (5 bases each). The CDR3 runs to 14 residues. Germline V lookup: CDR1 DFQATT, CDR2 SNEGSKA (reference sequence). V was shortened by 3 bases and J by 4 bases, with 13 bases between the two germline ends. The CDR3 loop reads CSASGGSLYNEQFF. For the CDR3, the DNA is TGCAGTGCTAGTGGGGGTAGCCTTTACAATGAGCAGTTCTTC.

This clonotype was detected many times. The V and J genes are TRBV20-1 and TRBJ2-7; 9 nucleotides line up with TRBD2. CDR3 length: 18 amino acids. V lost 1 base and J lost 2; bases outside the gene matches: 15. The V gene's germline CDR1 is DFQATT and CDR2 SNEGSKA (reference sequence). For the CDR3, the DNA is TGCAGTGCTAGAGGATTTAGCGGGAGCTGGGGTAGTGCCTACGAGCAGTACTTC. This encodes CSARGFSGSWGSAYEQYF.

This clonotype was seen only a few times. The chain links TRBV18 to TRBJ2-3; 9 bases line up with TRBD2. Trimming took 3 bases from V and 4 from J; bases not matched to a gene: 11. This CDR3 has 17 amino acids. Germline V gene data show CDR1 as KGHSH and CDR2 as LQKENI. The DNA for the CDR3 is TGTGCCAGCTCACCCGACTATAGCGGGAGAACCGCAGATACGCAGTATTTT. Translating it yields CASSPDYSGRTADTQYF.

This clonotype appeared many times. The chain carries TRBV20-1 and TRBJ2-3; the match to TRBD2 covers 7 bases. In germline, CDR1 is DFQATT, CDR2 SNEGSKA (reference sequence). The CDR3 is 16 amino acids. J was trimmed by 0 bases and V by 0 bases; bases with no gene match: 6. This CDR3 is CSARDPGRGSTDTQYF. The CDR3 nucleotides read TGCAGTGCTAGAGATCCCGGGCGGGGGAGCACAGATACGCAGTATTTT.

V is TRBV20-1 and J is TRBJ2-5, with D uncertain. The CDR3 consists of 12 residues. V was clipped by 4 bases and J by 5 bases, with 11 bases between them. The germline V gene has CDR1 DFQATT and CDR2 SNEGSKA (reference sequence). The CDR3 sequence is CSAMTVSETQYF. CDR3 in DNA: TGCAGTGCTATGACTGTGAGTGAGACCCAGTACTTC.

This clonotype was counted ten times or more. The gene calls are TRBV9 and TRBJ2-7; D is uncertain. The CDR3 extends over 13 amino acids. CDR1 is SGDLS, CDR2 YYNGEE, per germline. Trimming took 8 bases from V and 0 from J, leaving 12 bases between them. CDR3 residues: CASSTGPSYEQYF. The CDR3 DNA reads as TGTGCCAGTAGTACCGGGCCCTCCTACGAGCAGTACTTC.

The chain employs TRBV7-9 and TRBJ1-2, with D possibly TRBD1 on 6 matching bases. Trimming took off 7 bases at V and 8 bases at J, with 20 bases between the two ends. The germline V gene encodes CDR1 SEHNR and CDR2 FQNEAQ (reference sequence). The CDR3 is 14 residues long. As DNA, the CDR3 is TGTGCCAGCAACTCGCCGGGGGCAGGGTCGGGCTACACCTTC. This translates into CASNSPGAGSGYTF.

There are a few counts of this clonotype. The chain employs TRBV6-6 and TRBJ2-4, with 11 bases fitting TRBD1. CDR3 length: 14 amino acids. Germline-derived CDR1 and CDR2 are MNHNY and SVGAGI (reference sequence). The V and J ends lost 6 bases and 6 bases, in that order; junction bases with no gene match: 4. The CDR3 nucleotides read TGTGCCAGCAGGCGGGGACAGGGGGGAAACATTCAGTACTTC. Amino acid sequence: CASRRGQGGNIQYF.

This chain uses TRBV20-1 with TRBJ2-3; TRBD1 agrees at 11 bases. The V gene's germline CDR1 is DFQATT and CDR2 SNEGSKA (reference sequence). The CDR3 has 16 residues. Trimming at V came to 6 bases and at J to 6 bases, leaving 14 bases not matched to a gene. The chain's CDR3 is CSAPGQGGRRPDTQYF. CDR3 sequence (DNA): TGCAGTGCCCCGGGACAGGGGGGAAGGAGACCCGATACGCAGTATTTT.

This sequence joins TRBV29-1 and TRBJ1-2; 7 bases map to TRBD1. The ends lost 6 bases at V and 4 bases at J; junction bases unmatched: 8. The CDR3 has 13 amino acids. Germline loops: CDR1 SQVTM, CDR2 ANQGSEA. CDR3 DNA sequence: TGCAGCGTCAGTGACAGGGAGGCCTATGGCTACACCTTC. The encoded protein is CSVSDREAYGYTF.

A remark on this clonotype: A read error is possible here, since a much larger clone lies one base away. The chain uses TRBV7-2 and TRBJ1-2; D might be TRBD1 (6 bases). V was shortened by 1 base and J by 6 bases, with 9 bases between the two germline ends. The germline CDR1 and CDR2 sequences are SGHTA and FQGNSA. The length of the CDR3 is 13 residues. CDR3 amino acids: CASSLDGGHGYTF. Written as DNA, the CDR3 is TGTGCCAGCAGCTTAGACGGGGGGCATGGCTACACCTTC.

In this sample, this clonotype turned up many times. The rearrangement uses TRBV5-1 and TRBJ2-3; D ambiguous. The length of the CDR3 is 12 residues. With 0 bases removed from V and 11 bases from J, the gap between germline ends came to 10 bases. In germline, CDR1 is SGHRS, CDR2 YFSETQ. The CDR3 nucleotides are TGCGCCAGCAGCTTGGACCACCTGGGGCAGTATTTT. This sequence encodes CASSLDHLGQYF.

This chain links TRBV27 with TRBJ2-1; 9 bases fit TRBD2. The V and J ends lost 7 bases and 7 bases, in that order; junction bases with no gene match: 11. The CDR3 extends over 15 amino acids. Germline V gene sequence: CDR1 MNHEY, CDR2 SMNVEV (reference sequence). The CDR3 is CASTPLAGSLNEQFF. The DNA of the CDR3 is TGTGCCAGCACCCCCCTAGCGGGAAGCTTAAATGAGCAGTTCTTC.

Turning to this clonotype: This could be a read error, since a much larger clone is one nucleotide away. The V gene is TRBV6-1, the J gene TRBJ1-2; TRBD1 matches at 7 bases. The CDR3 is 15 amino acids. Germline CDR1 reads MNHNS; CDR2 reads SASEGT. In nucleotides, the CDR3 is TGTGCCAGCAGTCAAGCGCTTAGGACAGGCGGCGGCTACACCTTC. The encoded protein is CASSQALRTGGGYTF.

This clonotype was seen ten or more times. CDR3 in amino acids: CASSLTSDTDTQYF. CDR3 sequence (DNA): TGCGCCAGCAGCTTGACTAGCGACACAGATACGCAGTATTTT. This chain links TRBV5-1 with TRBJ2-3, with 7 nucleotides matching TRBD2. Trimming at V came to 1 base and at J to 2 bases, leaving 1 base not matched to a gene. CDR3 size: 14 residues. Germline lookup yields CDR1 SGHRS and CDR2 YFSETQ.

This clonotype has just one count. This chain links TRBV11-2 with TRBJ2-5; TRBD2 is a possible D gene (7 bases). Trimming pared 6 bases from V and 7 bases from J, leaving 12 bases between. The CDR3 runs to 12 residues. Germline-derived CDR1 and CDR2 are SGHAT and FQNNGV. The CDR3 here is CASRGGGGTQYF. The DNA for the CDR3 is TGTGCCAGCAGAGGGGGAGGGGGGACCCAGTACTTC.

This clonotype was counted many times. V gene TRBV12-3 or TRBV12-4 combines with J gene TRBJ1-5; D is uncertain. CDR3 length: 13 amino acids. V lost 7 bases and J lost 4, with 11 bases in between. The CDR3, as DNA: TGTGCCAGCACCACGGGAGGGAATCAGCCCCAGCATTTT. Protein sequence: CASTTGGNQPQHF.

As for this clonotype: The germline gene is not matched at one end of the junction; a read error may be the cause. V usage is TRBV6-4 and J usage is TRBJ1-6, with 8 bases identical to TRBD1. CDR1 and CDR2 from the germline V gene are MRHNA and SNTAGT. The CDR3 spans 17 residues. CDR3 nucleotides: TGTGCCTGCAGTCATCTCGGACAGGGAAACAATAATTCACCCCTCCACTTT. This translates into CACSHLGQGNNNSPLHF.

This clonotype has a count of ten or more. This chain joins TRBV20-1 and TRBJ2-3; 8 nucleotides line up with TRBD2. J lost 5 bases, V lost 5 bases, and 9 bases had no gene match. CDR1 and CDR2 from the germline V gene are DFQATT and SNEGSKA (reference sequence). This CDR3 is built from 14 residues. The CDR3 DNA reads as TGCAGTGCTGCCCGGGGGGGAACGGGAGATACGCAGTATTTT. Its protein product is CSAARGGTGDTQYF.

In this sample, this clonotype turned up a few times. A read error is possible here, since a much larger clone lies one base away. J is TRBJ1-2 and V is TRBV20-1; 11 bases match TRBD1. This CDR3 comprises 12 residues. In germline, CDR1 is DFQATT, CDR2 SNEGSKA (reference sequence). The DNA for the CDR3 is TGCAGTGCTACGGGGACAGGGGGAGGCTCCACCTTC. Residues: CSATGTGGGSTF.

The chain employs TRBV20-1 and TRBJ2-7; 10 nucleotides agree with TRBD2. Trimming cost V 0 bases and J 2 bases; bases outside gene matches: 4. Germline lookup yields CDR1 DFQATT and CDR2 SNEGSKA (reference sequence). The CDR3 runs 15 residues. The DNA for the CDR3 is TGCAGTGCTAGAGATATAAGCGGGAGGGCCTACGAGCAGTACTTC. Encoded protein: CSARDISGRAYEQYF.

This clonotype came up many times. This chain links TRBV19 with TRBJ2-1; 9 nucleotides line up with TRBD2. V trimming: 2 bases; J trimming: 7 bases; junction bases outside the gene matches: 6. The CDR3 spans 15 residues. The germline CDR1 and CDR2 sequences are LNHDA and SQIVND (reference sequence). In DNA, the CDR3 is TGTGCCAGTAGTATATATGGCGGGGGGGCGAATGAGCAGTTCTTC. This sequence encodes CASSIYGGGANEQFF.

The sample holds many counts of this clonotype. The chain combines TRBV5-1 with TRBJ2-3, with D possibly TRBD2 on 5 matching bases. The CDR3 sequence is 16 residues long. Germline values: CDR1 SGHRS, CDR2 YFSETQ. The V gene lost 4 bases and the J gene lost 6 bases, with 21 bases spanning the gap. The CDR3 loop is CASSLRGGLPSDTQYF. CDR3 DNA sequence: TGCGCCAGCAGCCTAAGAGGCGGGCTTCCTTCGGATACGCAGTATTTT.